The next 14 T cell receptor beta chains were all read from a single sample in a study of read filtering for tumor transcriptome and immune sequencing. Molecular barcoded adaptors covering alpha/delta and beta/gamma chains were used on roughly 400 ng RNA. TCRdb re-analysed the reads in MiXCR, keeping a single row per CDR3 protein. The table lists 100,000 to 150,000 distinct CDR3 sequences, about 13% of them singletons. Sequenced material: a population of CD138-negative cells sorted from bone marrow. Receptors originate from a donor aged 40 or older with multiple myeloma.

This clonotype has just a few counts. Because it lacks the conserved phenylalanine or tryptophan at the end, this CDR3 is likely a read error. The V and J genes are TRBV12-3 or TRBV12-4 and TRBJ2-1; 8 positions agree with TRBD1. This CDR3 spans 14 amino acids. Trimming took 6 bases from V and 9 from J; bases not matched to a gene: 10. CDR3 amino acids: CASSPGGRVREQFY. The CDR3 region has the DNA TGTGCCAGCAGCCCAGGGGGCCGGGTTCGTGAGCAGTTCTAC.

The chain carries TRBV13 and TRBJ2-7; 13 positions agree with TRBD2. The germline CDR1 and CDR2 sequences are PRHDT and FYEKMQ (reference sequence). With 5 bases clipped from V and 3 bases from J, the junction kept 10 bases outside the gene matches. CDR3 size: 17 residues. CDR3 protein: CASSPLLGLAGDYEQYF. As DNA, the CDR3 is TGTGCCAGCAGCCCGCTATTAGGACTAGCGGGAGACTACGAGCAGTACTTC.

This clonotype was observed a handful of times. V usage is TRBV20-1 and J usage is TRBJ2-3; D is uncertain. The germline V and J ends were trimmed by 5 bases and 0 bases, with 9 bases remaining between them. Per germline, CDR1 DFQATT and CDR2 SNEGSKA (reference sequence). The CDR3 has 13 amino acids. The CDR3 spells CSAFSPSTDTQYF. As DNA, the CDR3 is TGCAGTGCTTTTTCTCCTAGCACAGATACGCAGTATTTT.

In this sample, this clonotype turned up many times. CDR3 sequence: CASSSQTSGSKDEQFF. The DNA for the CDR3 is TGTGCCAGCAGCTCACAAACTAGCGGGAGTAAGGATGAGCAGTTCTTC. The chain links TRBV7-8 to TRBJ2-1; 11 bases match TRBD2. J gave up 8 bases and V 4 bases, and 10 bases lay outside the gene matches. This CDR3 contains 16 residues. Germline CDR1 SGHVS, CDR2 FQNEAQ.

The V and J genes are TRBV29-1 and TRBJ2-7, with D possibly matching TRBD2 (6 bases). The CDR3 totals 18 residues. Germline-derived CDR1 and CDR2 are SQVTM and ANQGSEA. Trimming removed 5 bases at V and 0 bases at J, with 26 bases between. The DNA for the CDR3 is TGCAGCGTTTACGGCGGGACTGGCGGCAGTTGGAGCTCCTACGAGCAGTACTTC. Translation gives CSVYGGTGGSWSSYEQYF.

Worth noting for this clonotype: Possible read error: a much larger clone is one base away. This chain uses TRBV4-3 with TRBJ1-1; 9 bases are a match to TRBD1. The CDR3 spans 13 residues. Per germline, CDR1 LGHNA and CDR2 YSLEER. The CDR3 DNA follows: TGCTCCAGCAGCCAAGATGGGACAGGGTGGGCTTTCTTT. Translation: CSSSQDGTGWAFF.

This clonotype has ten or more counts. The V and J genes are TRBV29-1 and TRBJ1-5; perhaps TRBD1 as D (5 bases). Looked up from germline, CDR1 is SQVTM and CDR2 is ANQGSEA. The CDR3 contains 15 residues. The germline V and J ends were trimmed by 6 bases and 2 bases, with 17 bases remaining between them. CDR3 in DNA: TGCAGCGTATCGGTCACAGGTCGAGGCAATCAGCCCCAGCATTTT. Its protein product is CSVSVTGRGNQPQHF.

About this clonotype itself: This could be a read error, since a much larger clone is one nucleotide away. This rearrangement joins TRBV4-1 to TRBJ1-2; 7 positions agree with TRBD1. The CDR3 sequence is 15 residues long. Germline lookup yields CDR1 MGHRA and CDR2 YSYEKL. The CDR3: CASSQGQGGNYGYAF. CDR3 DNA sequence: TGCGCCAGCAGCCAAGGACAGGGTGGTAACTATGGCTACGCCTTC.

The chain has TRBV11-2 and TRBJ1-2, with no clear D. Germline V lookup: CDR1 SGHAT, CDR2 FQNNGV. CDR3 size: 14 residues. Trimming pared 1 base from V and 2 bases from J, leaving 8 bases between. The CDR3 DNA reads TGTGCCAGCAGCTTAGTAGCAGGAAACTATGGCTACACCTTC. Protein: CASSLVAGNYGYTF.

J is TRBJ2-5 and V is TRBV5-1, with TRBD1 matching 7 bases. V lost 4 bases to trimming and J lost 7 bases; unmatched junction nucleotides: 13. CDR1 is SGHRS and CDR2 is YFSETQ in the germline V gene. The CDR3 consists of 15 residues. The CDR3 loop is CASSARHTGEGTQYF. The CDR3 region has the DNA TGCGCCAGCAGCGCCCGACATACAGGGGAAGGGACCCAGTACTTC.

This clonotype was seen at least ten times. This chain joins TRBV5-5 and TRBJ2-5; tentatively, D is TRBD1 or TRBD2 (5 bases each). There are 14 residues in the CDR3. Germline assignment: CDR1 SGHKS and CDR2 YYEKEE (reference sequence). Trimming left V 4 bases short and J 2 bases short, with 12 bases between. The CDR3 sequence: CASSPRGEQETQYF. The CDR3 DNA sequence: TGTGCCAGCAGCCCGAGGGGCGAACAAGAGACCCAGTACTTC.

A remark on this clonotype: Given a much more abundant clone one base away, this may be a read error. J is TRBJ2-7 and V is TRBV4-3; D possibly corresponds to TRBD2 (6 bases). The CDR3 contains 18 residues. Per the germline V gene, CDR1 is LGHNA and CDR2 is YSLEER. The CDR3 loop is CASGQDIPAGRPGDEQYF. As DNA, the CDR3 is TGCGCCAGCGGCCAAGATATCCCGGCGGGACGCCCTGGGGACGAGCAGTACTTC.

This clonotype was detected ten times or more. V is TRBV7-2 and J is TRBJ2-1, with TRBD2 matching over 14 bases. V was pared by 5 bases and J by 3 bases, with 3 bases of the junction left unmatched. This CDR3 has 16 residues. Germline V gene lookup returns CDR1 SGHTA and CDR2 FQGNSA. CDR3 bases: TGTGCCAGCAGCCAAGGGACTAGCGGGAGCTACAATGAGCAGTTCTTC. Translating gives CASSQGTSGSYNEQFF.

This clonotype showed up many times. This chain connects TRBV30 to TRBJ2-2, with D hard to call. Germline V CDR1 and CDR2: GTSNPN, SVGIG (reference sequence). The CDR3 sequence is 12 residues long. Trimming cost V 2 bases and J 7 bases, with 8 bases left between them. In nucleotides, the CDR3 is TGTGCCTGGAGTAGGGCTGGCGGGGAGCTGTTTTTT. Residues: CAWSRAGGELFF. The full variable domain, with the rest looked up from reference TRBV30 and TRBJ2-2, is SQTIHQWPATLVQPVGSPLSLECTVEGTSNPNLYWYRQAAGRGLQLLFYSVGIGQISSEVPQNLSASRPQDRQFILSSKKLLLSDSGFYLCAWSRAGGELFFGEGSRLTVL.